Below are 18 T cell receptor beta chains sequenced from a single sample in a study of tumor-infiltrating lymphocytes in primary liver carcinoma listed by TCRdb under 2017. TRIzol reagent was used to extract blood RNA from unsorted whole blood, while the DNeasy Blood & Tissue kit provided the germline DNA. Sequencing used an Illumina HiSeq 2500. Starting from about 550 ng total RNA, TCRbeta-specific cDNA was produced by reverse transcription with a constant-region primer and ProtoScript II reverse transcriptase. Three nested multiplex PCR rounds, following a slightly modified ARM-PCR procedure, were used to build the TCRbeta libraries. Each of the first two PCR rounds ran for approximately 10 cycles using multiplex TRBV1-TRBV30 forward primers together with a Cbeta reverse primer. The public reads were reprocessed in TCRdb via fastp at Q25 and MiXCR, keeping in-frame beta chains. Every distinct CDR3 protein forms one entry, paired with its most common genes and DNA. In this sample the table shows fewer than 400,000 distinct CDR3 sequences, less than 75% of which occur a single time. Jointly, the top ten make up roughly 9% of the sample.

Sequencing was done on a sample of peripheral blood. These receptors all stem from a man between 40 and 49 years old with primary liver carcinoma and hepatitis B virus infection.

As to this clonotype: Given a much more abundant clone one base away, this may be a read error. This chain joins TRBV12-3 or TRBV12-4 and TRBJ1-2, with D unclear. Trimming removed 3 bases at V and 2 bases at J, with 4 bases between. The CDR3 covers 12 residues. The chain's CDR3 is CASSFLNYGYTF. The CDR3 nucleotides are TGTGCCAGCAGTTTCCTGAACTATGGCTACACCTTC.

Comment on this clonotype: It may be a read error: a sequence one base away is much more abundant. V and J are TRBV6-5 and TRBJ2-4; tentative D call: TRBD1 (6 bases). CDR3 length: 16 residues. In germline, CDR1 is MNHEY, CDR2 SVGAGI. The germline V and J ends were trimmed by 2 bases and 2 bases, with 13 bases remaining between them. Written as DNA, the CDR3 is TGTGCCAGCAGTTACATTGGCAGGGGCCCCAAAAACATTCAGTACTTC. Protein sequence: CASSYIGRGPKNIQYF.

This clonotype was counted many times. The chain couples TRBV4-2 to TRBJ1-2, with D unclear. V was shortened by 6 bases and J by 0 bases, with 11 bases between the two germline ends. CDR3 size: 14 residues. The V gene's germline CDR1 is LGHNA and CDR2 YNFKEQ. CDR3 DNA sequence: TGTGCCAGCAGTCTTGATGCTTCTAACTATGGCTACACCTTC. Protein sequence: CASSLDASNYGYTF.

This clonotype has a count of ten or more. V gene TRBV11-2 combines with J gene TRBJ2-7; the D gene is possibly TRBD2 (6 bases). Trimming left V 5 bases short and J 4 bases short, with 9 bases between. The CDR3 has 12 residues. Germline lookup yields CDR1 SGHAT and CDR2 FQNNGV. The CDR3, as DNA: TGTGCCAGCAGCCCAGGGAGGTACGAGCAGTACTTC. This gives the protein CASSPGRYEQYF.

This clonotype appeared a single time. A much larger clone sits a single nucleotide away, making a read error possible. The chain is built from TRBV29-1 and TRBJ1-1; possible D gene TRBD1, 5 bases. The length of the CDR3 is 12 residues. The germline gives CDR1 SQVTM, CDR2 ANQGSEA. V was cut by 8 bases and J by 3 bases, with 13 bases left in between. CDR3 in amino acids: CSIQQEYTEAFF. For the CDR3, the DNA is TGCAGCATTCAACAGGAATACACTGAAGCTTTCTTT. Full variable domain (remainder filled in from reference TRBV29-1 and TRBJ1-1): SAVISQKPSRDICQRGTSLTIQCQVDSQVTMMFWYRQQPGQSLTLIATANQGSEATYESGFVIDKFPISRPNLTFSTLTVSNMSPEDSSIYLCSIQQEYTEAFFGQGTRLTVV.

Turning to this clonotype: A much larger clonotype is one base distant, so this may be a read error. This chain connects TRBV4-2 to TRBJ2-1, with TRBD2 matching over 14 bases. V lost 2 bases to trimming and J lost 7 bases; unmatched junction nucleotides: 7. Looked up from germline, CDR1 is LGHNA and CDR2 is YNFKEQ. The CDR3 consists of 17 residues. CDR3 DNA: TGTGCCAGCAGCCAAATAGGGACTAGCGGGAGAGGGAATGAGCAGTTCTTC. This gives the protein CASSQIGTSGRGNEQFF.

About this clonotype itself: A much larger clone differs from this one at a single base, so this may be a read error. The rearrangement joins TRBV6-6 to TRBJ1-2; D not resolved. The CDR3 contains 11 residues. Per germline, CDR1 MNHNY and CDR2 SVGAGI (reference sequence). Trimming left V 9 bases short and J 8 bases short, with 13 bases between. Here the CDR3 reads CARRLDRGYTF. In nucleotides, the CDR3 is TGTGCCAGGAGACTTGACCGGGGCTACACCTTC.

The table lists this clonotype with many counts. The rearrangement uses TRBV6-1 and TRBJ2-5; 9 bases are a match to TRBD2. CDR1 MNHNS and CDR2 SASEGT come from the germline V gene. The CDR3 is made up of 14 amino acids. The V segment lost 1 base and the J segment 4 bases; nucleotides outside the gene matches: 1. CDR3 nucleotides: TGTGCCAGCAGTGAAGGTAGCGGGAGAGAGACCCAGTACTTC. Its protein product is CASSEGSGRETQYF.

The table lists this clonotype with a few counts. The rearrangement joins TRBV28 to TRBJ1-1; tentative D call: TRBD1 (5 bases). Trimming removed 2 bases at V and 3 bases at J, with 10 bases between. Germline lookup yields CDR1 MDHEN and CDR2 SYDVKM. The CDR3 has 14 amino acids. The DNA for the CDR3 is TGTGCCAGCAGTTTACCTCAGGGCCACACTGAAGCTTTCTTT. Its translation is CASSLPQGHTEAFF.

As for this clonotype: A much more abundant neighbour one base away suggests this may be a read error. This chain joins TRBV18 and TRBJ2-1; 11 nucleotides align to TRBD1. Germline V gives CDR1 KGHSH, CDR2 LQKENI. This CDR3 spans 17 amino acids. V lost 8 bases, J lost 8 bases, and 17 bases stayed unmatched. CDR3 bases: TGTGCCAGCAGAAAGAAATGGGGGGACAGGGGGAGGGATGAGCAGTTCTTC. Translating gives CASRKKWGDRGRDEQFF.

Comments on this clonotype: Since a much larger clone is just one base distant, this may be a read error. The V gene is TRBV4-3, the J gene TRBJ2-3; D is undetermined. The CDR3 covers 16 residues. Germline V gene lookup returns CDR1 LGHNA and CDR2 YSLEER. CDR3 bases: TGCACCAGCAGCCAAGATGGAGTCGGGCAAACAGATACGCAGTATTTT. It codes for CTSSQDGVGQTDTQYF.

This clonotype has only a few counts. The junction and the germline gene differ at one end; a read error may be behind it. This chain connects TRBV6-1 to TRBJ1-1; the D gene is possibly TRBD1 (6 bases). The germline gives CDR1 MNHNS, CDR2 SASEGT. There are 13 residues in the CDR3. The CDR3 sequence: CTSSTDSGTEAFF. CDR3 DNA sequence: TGTACCAGCAGTACGGACAGTGGGACTGAAGCTTTCTTT.

As to this clonotype: The conserved phenylalanine or tryptophan normally closing the CDR3 is absent here, so this likely arose from a read error. This rearrangement joins TRBV4-2 to TRBJ1-4, with D unresolved. The CDR3 has 13 amino acids. Germline V gene data show CDR1 as LGHNA and CDR2 as YNFKEQ. Trimming stripped 3 bases from V and 7 bases from J, with 9 bases between. The CDR3 DNA sequence: TGTGCCAGCAGCCAGCCCCACAGTGAAAAACTGTTTCTT. Protein product: CASSQPHSEKLFL.

This clonotype has a handful of counts. The V gene is TRBV5-1, the J gene TRBJ2-7, with a possible D match to TRBD1 (6 bases). Germline V gives CDR1 SGHRS, CDR2 YFSETQ. The CDR3 consists of 15 residues. Trimming removed 2 bases from V and 0 bases from J, with 12 bases in between. This chain's CDR3 is CASSFDRPSSYEQYF. CDR3 in DNA: TGCGCCAGCAGCTTTGACAGGCCTAGCTCCTACGAGCAGTACTTC.

CDR3 sequence reads: CAGSPQTGEGYTF. CDR3 DNA: TGCGCCGGTAGCCCTCAGACAGGGGAGGGCTACACCTTC. The chain employs TRBV4-3 and TRBJ1-2, with 8 positions matching TRBD1. With V trimmed by 11 bases and J by 8 bases, 13 bases remained unmatched. This CDR3 region has 13 residues. The germline V gene has CDR1 LGHNA and CDR2 YSLEER.

The V gene is TRBV5-1, the J gene TRBJ2-7; 11 nucleotides align to TRBD1. The CDR3 runs to 14 residues. The germline V gene has CDR1 SGHRS and CDR2 YFSETQ. The V segment lost 1 base and the J segment 5 bases; nucleotides outside the gene matches: 2. The CDR3 nucleotides read TGCGCCAGCAGCTTGAGGGGACAGGGGGACGAGCAGTACTTC. Translated, it gives CASSLRGQGDEQYF. Full variable domain (missing parts from reference TRBV5-1 and TRBJ2-7): KAGVTQTPRYLIKTRGQQVTLSCSPISGHRSVSWYQQTPGQGLQFLFEYFSETQRNKGNFPGRFSGRQFSNSRSEMNVSTLELGDSALYLCASSLRGQGDEQYFGPGTRLTVT.

This sequence joins TRBV5-1 and TRBJ2-5; D tentatively reads TRBD1 or TRBD2 (5 bases each). From germline, CDR1 is SGHRS and CDR2 YFSETQ. V was shortened by 3 bases and J by 4 bases, with 13 bases between the two germline ends. The CDR3 has 14 amino acids. CDR3 in DNA: TGCGCCAGCAGCTCGCTGGGGGTTGGAGAGACCCAGTACTTC. Protein product: CASSSLGVGETQYF.

This clonotype is a singleton in its sample. A read error is likely, as this CDR3 ends without the conserved phenylalanine or tryptophan. The J gene is TRBJ2-2, the V gene TRBV7-9, with D hard to call. There are 14 residues in the CDR3. CDR1 is SEHNR and CDR2 is FQNEAQ in the germline V gene (reference sequence). V was shortened by 3 bases and J by 0 bases, with 5 bases between the two germline ends. In DNA form, the CDR3 reads TGTGCCAGCAGCTTCTCGACGAACACCGGGGAGCTGTTTTAT. It is translated as CASSFSTNTGELFY.